The clone carrying this TCR beta chain was seen many times. Its antigen is not known. As it was prepared, the TCRbeta library received unique molecular identifiers. A single record per CDR3 protein comes from TCRdb applying MiXCR to the PCR reads. This table holds 200,000 to 250,000 distinct CDR3 sequences, 8.4% found once. This record comes from a study of T-cell reconstitution after alpha-beta-depleted transplantation in children. Overall study findings and caveats: Two months or so post-transplant, alpha-beta T cells reportedly derived from several hundred expanded graft clones.

This CDR3 has 13 residues. V was trimmed by 1 base and J by 5 bases, leaving 11 bases between them. Germline CDR1 and CDR2: SQVTM and ANQGSEA. The genes are TRBV29-1 and TRBJ2-5; possibly TRBD1 for D (5 bases). This receptor was obtained from a male patient aged 2-15 years who had a stem cell transplant for acute myeloid leukemia, so the T cells may come from the graft donor. Sequencing used PBMCs, mostly from graft donor cells, obtained 360 days after TCRalphabeta/CD19-depleted stem cell transplant. The CDR3 DNA reads as TGCAGCGTTGAAGGCCACAGGATCGAGACCCAGTACTTC. This gives the protein CSVEGHRIETQYF.